This TCR beta chain stems from a study of breast tumors, draining lymph nodes, adjacent tissues. Samples came from axillary lymph nodes draining the breast cancer. This clonotype was counted many times. Via MiXCR, TCRdb re-called the multiplex PCR reads, giving one row per CDR3 protein. Here the sample spans about 180,000 distinct CDR3 sequences, approximately 30% being singletons. V was cut by 9 bases and J by 0 bases, with 24 bases left in between. The CDR3 consists of 18 residues. CDR1 MNHNS and CDR2 SASEGT come from the germline V gene. This chain connects TRBV6-1 to TRBJ1-3; TRBD1 might be the D (5 bases). The source material was axillary lymph node tissue. The sequence derives from a female donor with breast cancer. Some clones in this sample may be carry-over from other donors' samples. The CDR3 coding sequence is TGTGCCAGTCACGGGGCCCCGGGGATGGTCGCCTCTGGAAACACCATATATTTT. This codes for CASHGAPGMVASGNTIYF.